These 23 T cell receptor beta chains share one sample of origin, sequenced in a study of beta chain features in type 1 diabetes. The whole isolated RNA underwent reverse transcription, so sequencing captured expressed TCRB transcripts. Sequencing was performed with immunoSEQ multiplex PCR; in TCRdb, only in-frame clones are kept and a portion is missing. The data show 400,000 to 500,000 clones, about 14% seen once. What was sequenced was naive CD4+ T cells from blood. The receptors come from a man aged 30 to 45 in good health.

The J gene is TRBJ2-1, the V gene TRBV6-5; D unclear. V was cut by 0 bases and J by 7 bases, with 10 bases left in between. This CDR3 spans 14 amino acids. From germline, CDR1 is MNHEY and CDR2 SVGAGI. The CDR3 here is CASSYSEAGNEQFF. Here the CDR3 DNA reads TGTGCCAGCAGTTACTCCGAGGCTGGGAATGAGCAGTTCTTC.

The gene calls are TRBV19 and TRBJ2-7; D may match TRBD1 or TRBD2 (5 bases each). This CDR3 has 11 residues. CDR1 LNHDA and CDR2 SQIVND come from the germline V gene (reference sequence). Trimming stripped 8 bases from V and 2 bases from J, with 7 bases between. CDR3 DNA: TGTGCCAGTCGGGGCCCCTACGAGCAGTACTTC. Protein product: CASRGPYEQYF.

This clone was detected only a few times. The chain couples TRBV4-3 to TRBJ2-3, with a possible D match to TRBD2 (5 bases). Germline V gene sequence: CDR1 LGHNA, CDR2 YSLEER. V was cut by 0 bases and J by 2 bases, with 18 bases left in between. The CDR3 runs to 18 residues. DNA of the CDR3: TGCGCCAGCAGCCAAGACCTCCTTTTAGCGCCCATCACAGATACGCAGTATTTT. This sequence encodes CASSQDLLLAPITDTQYF.

V and J are TRBV5-1 and TRBJ2-3; D not certain. V shed 3 bases and J shed 4 bases, with 3 bases lying between them. Per the germline V gene, CDR1 is SGHRS and CDR2 is YFSETQ. The CDR3 totals 11 residues. In DNA form, the CDR3 reads TGCGCCAGCAGCTCCGCAGATACGCAGTATTTT. Residues: CASSSADTQYF.

The V call is TRBV4-3, the J call TRBJ1-3; D is unresolved. CDR3 length: 14 amino acids. Germline lookup yields CDR1 LGHNA and CDR2 YSLEER. Trimming removed 1 base from V and 3 bases from J, with 7 bases in between. CDR3 coding DNA: TGCGCCAGCAGCCAAGCGAGCGGTGGAAACACCATATATTTT. Residues: CASSQASGGNTIYF.

This clone was observed a handful of times. V is TRBV11-2 and J is TRBJ2-7; 8 nucleotides align to TRBD1. V shed 4 bases and J 7 bases; nucleotides not matched to a gene: 9. Germline CDR1 reads SGHAT; CDR2 reads FQNNGV. This CDR3 is 14 amino acids long. The chain's CDR3 is CASSSLQGAREQYF. The CDR3 DNA follows: TGTGCCAGCAGCTCACTGCAGGGGGCGAGGGAGCAGTACTTC. The full variable domain, its missing parts supplied by reference TRBV11-2 and TRBJ2-7, is EAGVAQSPRYKIIEKRQSVAFWCNPISGHATLYWYQQILGQGPKLLIQFQNNGVVDDSQLPKDRFSAERLKGVDSTLKIQPAKLEDSAVYLCASSSLQGAREQYFGPGTRLTVT.

This clone has a handful of counts. A read error may produce the germline difference seen at one junction end. The chain uses TRBV2 and TRBJ1-2; tentative D call: TRBD1 (5 bases). This CDR3 comprises 12 residues. Germline V lookup: CDR1 SNHLY, CDR2 FYNNEI. The CDR3 DNA sequence: TGTGCCAGCAGTCCCCTCCACCGGGACCTTAACTTC. Protein: CASSPLHRDLNF.

The chain has TRBV14 and TRBJ2-3; D gene uncertain. Per the germline V gene, CDR1 is SGHDN and CDR2 is FVKESK. The CDR3 sequence is 15 residues long. V shed 0 bases and J shed 5 bases, with 12 bases lying between them. CDR3 bases: TGTGCCAGCAGCCAAGAAAGGCCTGGGATAGATACGCAGTATTTT. This encodes CASSQERPGIDTQYF. Based on the CDR3 plus reference TRBV14 and TRBJ2-3, the full variable domain is EAGVTQFPSHSVIEKGQTVTLRCDPISGHDNLYWYRRVMGKEIKFLLHFVKESKQDESGMPNNRFLAERTGGTYSTLKVQPAELEDSGVYFCASSQERPGIDTQYFGPGTRLTVL.

V is TRBV29-1 and J is TRBJ2-5; no clear D gene. The CDR3 loop spans 12 amino acids. Germline loops: CDR1 SQVTM, CDR2 ANQGSEA. The V and J ends lost 3 bases and 2 bases respectively, with 7 bases between them. The CDR3 coding sequence is TGCAGCGTTGAGGCAGAACAAGAGACCCAGTACTTC. This encodes CSVEAEQETQYF.

The chain couples TRBV6-5 to TRBJ2-1, with a weak D call TRBD1 (5 bases). V lost 6 bases, J lost 5 bases, and 11 bases lay in between. CDR3 length: 13 residues. CDR1 and CDR2 from the germline V gene are MNHEY and SVGAGI. The CDR3 bases are TGTGCCAGCAGCCGAGACAGAAACAATGAGCAGTTCTTC. Translating gives CASSRDRNNEQFF.

CDR3 protein: CASSVGRGRGRGTGELFF. As DNA, the CDR3 is TGTGCCAGCAGCGTAGGCAGGGGTCGAGGGCGAGGCACCGGGGAGCTGTTTTTT. The chain recombines TRBV9 with TRBJ2-2; the D gene is possibly TRBD1 (6 bases). The V end was cut by 0 bases, the J end by 4 bases, with 19 bases between. CDR3 size: 18 residues. Germline V lookup: CDR1 SGDLS, CDR2 YYNGEE.

The chain couples TRBV29-1 to TRBJ1-1, with a tentative D call TRBD1 (6 bases). The germline gives CDR1 SQVTM, CDR2 ANQGSEA. V lost 4 bases to trimming and J lost 2 bases, with 8 bases between them. The CDR3 runs 12 residues. This CDR3 reads CSVAGVNTEAFF. The CDR3 coding sequence is TGCAGCGTTGCAGGGGTAAACACTGAAGCTTTCTTT.

The chain is built from TRBV9 and TRBJ2-7; 10 positions agree with TRBD2. The trim removed 0 bases at V and 0 bases at J, leaving 3 bases unmatched. The CDR3 loop spans 16 amino acids. Germline CDR1 SGDLS, CDR2 YYNGEE. The CDR3 loop reads CASSVDVAGGSYEQYF. As DNA, the CDR3 is TGTGCCAGCAGCGTAGACGTAGCGGGGGGCTCCTACGAGCAGTACTTC.

The chain employs TRBV9 and TRBJ2-5, with D unclear. Germline V CDR1 and CDR2: SGDLS, YYNGEE. V lost 0 bases, J lost 2 bases, and 5 bases lay in between. This CDR3 is 13 amino acids long. CDR3 sequence reads: CASSVGEQETQYF. CDR3 nucleotide sequence: TGTGCCAGCAGCGTAGGTGAACAAGAGACCCAGTACTTC.

The rearrangement uses TRBV18 and TRBJ2-7; unclear D gene. CDR1 and CDR2 from the germline V gene are KGHSH and LQKENI. V gave up 0 bases and J gave up 6 bases, with 15 bases separating them. There are 15 residues in the CDR3. The CDR3 coding sequence is TGTGCCAGCTCACCACCGAACAGTGCTATGGGCGAGCAGTACGTC. As protein: CASSPPNSAMGEQYV.

This clone was seen a handful of times. The chain uses TRBV5-1 and TRBJ2-4; D is uncertain. This CDR3 comprises 12 residues. In germline, CDR1 is SGHRS, CDR2 YFSETQ. V gave up 4 bases and J gave up 7 bases, with 9 bases separating them. The CDR3 loop reads CASSLEGNIQYF. CDR3 in DNA: TGCGCCAGCAGCCTGGAAGGGAACATTCAGTACTTC.

The chain links TRBV5-1 to TRBJ2-5; 8 bases are a match to TRBD1. Germline CDR1 and CDR2: SGHRS and YFSETQ. J lost 5 bases, V lost 3 bases, and 6 bases had no gene match. This CDR3 comprises 14 residues. The DNA for the CDR3 is TGCGCCAGCAGCTGGACAGGGATCCGGGAGACCCAGTACTTC. Its translation: CASSWTGIRETQYF.

The table lists this clone with a few counts. The V gene is TRBV6-6, the J gene TRBJ2-1; D is undetermined. V lost 0 bases to trimming and J lost 7 bases, with 7 bases between them. Germline-derived CDR1 and CDR2 are MNHNY and SVGAGI (reference sequence). The CDR3 covers 13 residues. The CDR3 coding sequence is TGTGCCAGCAGTTACTCGACTGGGAATGAGCAGTTCTTC. Its protein product is CASSYSTGNEQFF.

The chain carries TRBV10-1 and TRBJ2-7; D uncertain. The CDR3 length is 12 residues. Looked up from germline, CDR1 is WNHNN and CDR2 is SYGVQD (reference sequence). Trimming shortened V by 0 bases and J by 7 bases, and 7 bases separated the two germline ends. The CDR3 reads CASSESYTEQYF. The CDR3, as DNA: TGCGCCAGCAGTGAGTCGTACACAGAGCAGTACTTC.

The J gene is TRBJ2-5, the V gene TRBV25-1, with TRBD2 matching over 15 bases. Germline CDR1 reads MGHDK; CDR2 reads SYGVNS. Losses at the gene ends were 1 base for V and 4 bases for J; bases not matched to a gene: 4. The CDR3 has 17 amino acids. CDR3: CASSEWKGLAGGETQYF. The CDR3 nucleotides are TGTGCCAGCAGTGAATGGAAGGGACTAGCGGGAGGAGAGACCCAGTACTTC.

This clone was found many times. This chain connects TRBV9 to TRBJ1-2; D may be TRBD1 (5 bases). The CDR3 length is 13 residues. Germline CDR1 is SGDLS and CDR2 is YYNGEE. Deletions cut 4 bases from V and 4 bases from J, with 11 bases between. The CDR3 region is CASSTDSIYGYTF. The DNA for the CDR3 is TGTGCCAGCAGCACCGACAGTATCTATGGCTACACCTTC.

This clone was counted a few times. The V call is TRBV16, the J call TRBJ1-1, with a weak D call TRBD1 (5 bases). V was cut by 1 base and J by 0 bases, with 12 bases left in between. The CDR3 covers 16 residues. The germline gives CDR1 KGHSY, CDR2 FQNENV. The CDR3 DNA reads as TGTGCCAGCAGCCAATTAGAAACAGGCATGAACACTGAAGCTTTCTTT. Translation gives CASSQLETGMNTEAFF.

The CDR3 sequence: CASGQGQTQYF. The DNA for the CDR3 is TGTGCCAGTGGACAGGGCCAGACGCAGTATTTT. The chain has TRBV6-5 and TRBJ2-3, with 8 bases aligning to TRBD1. There are 11 residues in the CDR3. J gave up 9 bases and V 9 bases, and 5 bases lay outside the gene matches. From germline, CDR1 is MNHEY and CDR2 SVGAGI.